Reported below is one T cell receptor beta chain. Authors' data handling: Estimation of nucleated cell counts was performed using reference gene primer amplification. Here immunoSEQ multiplex PCR was the method, and the copy in TCRdb shows in-frame clones only, minus some. Clone size and the V and J calls come from that table; the DNA yielded D and trimming. The profile shows 350,000 to 550,000 clones, approximately 90% of them singletons. Germline CDR1 reads WNHNN; CDR2 reads SYGVQD (reference sequence). The CDR3 runs to 19 residues. Germline trimming cut 0 bases from V and 6 bases from J; bases unmatched to any gene: 16. This specimen comes from a study of blood T cell repertoires in COVID-19. Across the whole study: T cells, B-cell-depleted T cells, or PBMCs supplied cDNA or gDNA.

The sequenced material came from PBMCs or T cells enriched from blood (not recorded which). The receptor was derived from a young woman with acute COVID-19. The chain joins TRBV10-1 to TRBJ1-5; 8 nucleotides agree with TRBD1. The CDR3 spells CASSESLLTRGRGLQPQHF. In nucleotides, the CDR3 is TGCGCCAGCAGTGAGTCCTTACTTACCAGGGGGCGAGGGCTTCAGCCCCAGCATTTT.